This T cell receptor beta chain is drawn from a study of blood T cell repertoires in COVID-19. For the study at large: The United States, Italy and Spain were the sources of the acute and convalescent COVID-19 samples. PBMCs, B-cell-depleted T cells, or T cells provided the cDNA or gDNA that made up the material.

Those enrolled in Seattle joined during active infection and were followed longitudinally afterward. The CDR3 runs 13 residues. Germline V gene data show CDR1 as SGHRS and CDR2 as YFSETQ. V was cut by 2 bases and J by 4 bases, with 6 bases left in between. Generated by immunoSEQ multiplex PCR, the TCRdb table keeps only in-frame clones and is missing some. The sample shows 150,000 to 200,000 clones, around 85% of them seen only once. The chain uses TRBV5-1 and TRBJ2-2; tentative D call: TRBD2 (5 bases). This sequence originates from a woman aged 60-70 years with COVID-19, enrolled during active disease. The sequenced sample was peripheral blood. CDR3 sequence: CASSFGSTGELFF. The CDR3 nucleotides read TGCGCCAGCAGCTTTGGGAGCACCGGGGAGCTGTTTTTT.